A selection of T cell receptor beta chains follows, all from one sample in a study of blood T cell repertoires in COVID-19. Generated by immunoSEQ multiplex PCR, the TCRdb table keeps only in-frame clones and is missing some. The data contain roughly 260,000 clones, about 90% of them singletons. The sample consisted of PBMCs or T cells enriched from blood (not recorded which). These TCRs come from a woman aged 18-29 years who had recovered from COVID-19. CDR3s include the opening cysteine and the closing phenylalanine or tryptophan. The D gene is left open where the match is weak. Where a row states a size, it is once, few, many or the class of an expanded clone; other rows omit it.

d_gene: TRBD1; j_gene: TRBJ1-2; v_gene: TRBV19; abundance: NA; CDR3nt: TGTGCCATCCGGGAACAGGGGTTACACTATGGCTACACCTTC; CDR3aa: CAIREQGLHYGYTF
d_gene: TRBD1; j_gene: TRBJ1-2; v_gene: TRBV19; abundance: NA; CDR3nt: TGTGCCAGTAGTATAGATGGGACAGGGAGTTTCTTCACCTTC; CDR3aa: CASSIDGTGSFFTF
d_gene: TRBD1; j_gene: TRBJ1-1; v_gene: TRBV5-1; abundance: NA; CDR3nt: TGCGCCAGCAACCCTATCACAGGGGTCACCACTGAAGCTTTCTTT; CDR3aa: CASNPITGVTTEAFF
d_gene: NA; j_gene: TRBJ2-3; v_gene: TRBV24-1; abundance: NA; CDR3nt: TGTGCCACCAGTGATCGGGGGAGCACAGCAGATACGCAGTATTTT; CDR3aa: CATSDRGSTADTQYF
d_gene: TRBD1; j_gene: TRBJ1-1; v_gene: TRBV7-8; abundance: NA; CDR3nt: TGTGCCAGCAGCGCACAGGGGGCGAATGGGGACACTGAAGCTTTCTTT; CDR3aa: CASSAQGANGDTEAFF
d_gene: NA; j_gene: TRBJ2-7; v_gene: TRBV19; abundance: once; CDR3nt: TGTGCCAGTAGTACCCACTCTACCGCCCGGGAGCAGTACTTC; CDR3aa: CASSTHSTAREQYF
d_gene: TRBD2; j_gene: TRBJ2-3; v_gene: TRBV5-1; abundance: few; CDR3nt: TGCGCCAGCAGCTCCACGGGAGGGACTGGCCCTCAGTATTTT; CDR3aa: CASSSTGGTGPQYF
d_gene: TRBD1; j_gene: TRBJ1-3; v_gene: TRBV10-3; abundance: NA; CDR3nt: TGTGCCATCAGTGAGTCGTCCGGGCAGGGACAGTTCGGAAACACCATATATTTT; CDR3aa: CAISESSGQGQFGNTIYF
d_gene: TRBD1; j_gene: TRBJ1-1; v_gene: TRBV7-6; abundance: NA; CDR3nt: TGTGCCAGCAGCTTAAACCAGGGGGTGACCAACACTGAAGCTTTCTTT; CDR3aa: CASSLNQGVTNTEAFF
d_gene: TRBD1; j_gene: TRBJ1-6; v_gene: TRBV7-6; abundance: few; CDR3nt: TGTGCCAGCAGCCGCGGACAGGGAAATTCACCCCTCCACTTT; CDR3aa: CASSRGQGNSPLHF
d_gene: NA; j_gene: TRBJ2-3; v_gene: TRBV18; abundance: NA; CDR3nt: TGTGCCAGCTCACCCGGGGGGCCCCCGGCAGATACGCAGTATTTT; CDR3aa: CASSPGGPPADTQYF
d_gene: TRBD1; j_gene: TRBJ1-2; v_gene: TRBV9; abundance: NA; CDR3nt: TGTGCCAGCAGCGCACGATTGGGACAGAGAGGCTACACCTTC; CDR3aa: CASSARLGQRGYTF
d_gene: NA; j_gene: TRBJ1-5; v_gene: TRBV7-9; abundance: NA; CDR3nt: TGTGCCAGCAGCTTAGCGTACGGTCAGCCCCAGCATTTT; CDR3aa: CASSLAYGQPQHF
d_gene: NA; j_gene: TRBJ2-7; v_gene: TRBV9; abundance: NA; CDR3nt: TGTGCCAGCAGCGTAGGGTCCGAGGGACTCGAGCAGTACTTC; CDR3aa: CASSVGSEGLEQYF
d_gene: NA; j_gene: TRBJ1-5; v_gene: TRBV5-1; abundance: NA; CDR3nt: TGCGCCAGCAGCTTGACAGGTTTTGCGAATCAGCCCCAGCATTTT; CDR3aa: CASSLTGFANQPQHF
d_gene: TRBD1; j_gene: TRBJ1-6; v_gene: TRBV2; abundance: once; CDR3nt: TGTGCCAGCACTGGACAGGGCGGGTCACCCCTCCACTTT; CDR3aa: CASTGQGGSPLHF
d_gene: TRBD1; j_gene: TRBJ1-5; v_gene: TRBV6-2/TRBV6-3; abundance: NA; CDR3nt: TGTGCCAGCAGTTCGGGACAGTCCAATCAGCCCCAGCATTTT; CDR3aa: CASSSGQSNQPQHF
d_gene: NA; j_gene: TRBJ1-5; v_gene: TRBV27; abundance: NA; CDR3nt: TGTGCCAGCAGTGATAGAGCAGGGTATAGCAATCAGCCCCAGCATTTT; CDR3aa: CASSDRAGYSNQPQHF
d_gene: TRBD1; j_gene: TRBJ1-1; v_gene: TRBV7-2; abundance: once; CDR3nt: TGTGCCAGCAGACGACAGGGTGTGAACACTGAAGCTTTCTTT; CDR3aa: CASRRQGVNTEAFF
d_gene: TRBD2; j_gene: TRBJ2-3; v_gene: TRBV19; abundance: once; CDR3nt: TGTGCCAGTAGCCAGACTAGCGGGAGGGACACAGATACGCAGTATTTT; CDR3aa: CASSQTSGRDTDTQYF
d_gene: NA; j_gene: TRBJ2-2; v_gene: TRBV7-9; abundance: NA; CDR3nt: TGTGCCAGCAGCCCCCCGGGGAACACCGGGGAGCTGTTTTTT; CDR3aa: CASSPPGNTGELFF
d_gene: NA; j_gene: TRBJ1-1; v_gene: TRBV12-3/TRBV12-4; abundance: NA; CDR3nt: TGTGCCAGCAGTGGGGGGGTAACTGAAGCTTTCTTT; CDR3aa: CASSGGVTEAFF
d_gene: TRBD1; j_gene: TRBJ1-2; v_gene: TRBV5-1; abundance: NA; CDR3nt: TGCGCCAGCAGCGAGGGGGCAGGTGGCTACACCTTC; CDR3aa: CASSEGAGGYTF
d_gene: NA; j_gene: TRBJ1-3; v_gene: TRBV11-2; abundance: NA; CDR3nt: TGTGCCAGCAGCTTAGCGGGGGGTCTTCTCTCTGGAAACACCATATATTTT; CDR3aa: CASSLAGGLLSGNTIYF
d_gene: NA; j_gene: TRBJ1-4; v_gene: TRBV4-3; abundance: NA; CDR3nt: TGCGCCAGCAGCCAAGGGGGGCGTCTAACTAATGAAAAACTGTTTTTT; CDR3aa: CASSQGGRLTNEKLFF
d_gene: NA; j_gene: TRBJ1-2; v_gene: TRBV28; abundance: NA; CDR3nt: TGTGCCAGCAGTCCACAGTCTTACTATGGCTACACCTTC; CDR3aa: CASSPQSYYGYTF
d_gene: NA; j_gene: TRBJ1-6; v_gene: TRBV11-3; abundance: NA; CDR3nt: TGTGCCAGCACCCGAGATTCCTATAATTCACCCCTCCACTTT; CDR3aa: CASTRDSYNSPLHF
d_gene: NA; j_gene: TRBJ1-4; v_gene: TRBV18; abundance: NA; CDR3nt: TGTGCCAGCTCACCAAGGCGGCCGGGGGGGAAGGAAAAACTGTTTTTT; CDR3aa: CASSPRRPGGKEKLFF
d_gene: NA; j_gene: TRBJ1-1; v_gene: TRBV5-6; abundance: NA; CDR3nt: TGTGCCAGCAGCTTTCCATTCCACCTTAGGGGCCGAGCTGAAGCTTTCTTT; CDR3aa: CASSFPFHLRGRAEAFF
d_gene: NA; j_gene: TRBJ1-1; v_gene: TRBV7-3; abundance: NA; CDR3nt: TGTGCCAGCAGCTACGGGGAGACTGAAGCTTTCTTT; CDR3aa: CASSYGETEAFF
d_gene: NA; j_gene: TRBJ2-7; v_gene: TRBV7-2; abundance: NA; CDR3nt: TGTGCCAGCAGCTTAGTACAGGGTTGGTCCGAGCAGTACTTC; CDR3aa: CASSLVQGWSEQYF
d_gene: TRBD1; j_gene: TRBJ1-3; v_gene: TRBV19; abundance: NA; CDR3nt: TGTGCCAGTAGTGCTACAGGGGTAAGGGGAAACACCATATATTTT; CDR3aa: CASSATGVRGNTIYF
d_gene: TRBD2; j_gene: TRBJ2-5; v_gene: TRBV9; abundance: once; CDR3nt: TGTGCCAGCAGCGTAGATCCAACTAGCGGGGTTAGGGAGACCCAGTACTTC; CDR3aa: CASSVDPTSGVRETQYF
d_gene: TRBD1; j_gene: TRBJ1-6; v_gene: TRBV7-8; abundance: NA; CDR3nt: TGTGCCAGCAGCTTAGGGGACAGTAATTCACCCCTCCACTTT; CDR3aa: CASSLGDSNSPLHF
d_gene: NA; j_gene: TRBJ1-1; v_gene: TRBV6-5; abundance: few; CDR3nt: TGTGCCAGCAGTTACGCCCCCGGGACTACTGAAGCTTTCTTT; CDR3aa: CASSYAPGTTEAFF
d_gene: TRBD1; j_gene: TRBJ2-5; v_gene: TRBV20-1; abundance: NA; CDR3nt: TGCAGTGCTAGTAACAGGGGGCGCCGGGAGACCCAGTACTTC; CDR3aa: CSASNRGRRETQYF
d_gene: NA; j_gene: TRBJ1-1; v_gene: TRBV7-3; abundance: NA; CDR3nt: TGTGCCAGCAGCGCGACAGTAGGGGGTTCGGAAGCTTTCTTT; CDR3aa: CASSATVGGSEAFF